This T cell receptor (beta chain) appears in the sequencing data of a study of regulatory T cells in long-lasting Graves disease (dated by TCRdb to the early 2020s). Study-level background: Patients with newly diagnosed Graves' disease had been on antithyroid drugs for under 3 months. The study took place in China and was registered as a clinical trial. Persistent Graves' disease patients were compared with newly diagnosed Graves' disease patients by peripheral blood TCR sequencing and RNA sequencing. TCR sequencing covered roughly 13 persistent and roughly 20 newly diagnosed Graves' disease patients, about 35 samples in total.

The sample's time point, from its label and the paper: newly diagnosed GD, antithyroid drugs for less than 3 months. For both TCR sequencing and RNA sequencing, RNA was extracted from PBMCs in TRIzol. The diagnosis of Graves' disease was made according to American Thyroid Association guidelines. Patients for the study were recruited at an endocrinology department in Xi'an, China. From each patient, about 9.7 milliliters of peripheral blood was collected into an EDTA anticoagulant tube. Ficoll Paque Plus density gradient separation was used to isolate PBMCs, and no additional T cell sorting was done. An Agilent 2100 Bioanalyzer and agarose gel were used to check RNA quality, and a NanoDrop 2000 was used to measure RNA concentration. At least ten counts were recorded for this clonotype. Its antigen remains unidentified. No much larger clonotype is one base removed from it; base qualities were not supplied.

V is reduced by 3 bases and J by 4 bases, leaving a spacing of 10 bases between them. Sequences SGHRS (CDR1) and YFSETQ (CDR2) are obtained from the germline V gene. The CDR3 runs 13 amino acids, cysteine and phenylalanine included. Just the 39-base CDR3 DNA is kept, in frame starting at base 1. Receptor libraries were prepared by multiplex PCR. Instrument used: Illumina HiSeq 4000. CDR3 regions were amplified by Arm-PCR with iRepertoire HTBI primers to construct TCR beta libraries. Before sequencing, the PCR products went through gel purification. The original methods were these. A total of 62 TRBV and some 15 TRBJ segments were identified across samples and were used for gene usage analysis of CDR3 amino acid clonotypes. Filtered high-quality paired reads were merged into contigs using COPE and FqMerger. BLAST was used to align contigs to IMGT TRBV, TRBD and TRBJ reference genes, with CDR3 defined following IMGT. Any clonotype with a frequency above 0.1% was classified as a highly expanded clone. Shannon entropy was used to measure repertoire diversity, and the Gini coefficient was used to measure V-J evenness. A clonotype was considered public if more than one individual shared it. The public reads were quality trimmed at Q25 with fastp and then assembled into clones with MiXCR by TCRdb, keeping productive beta chains. Every CDR3 protein is listed once, alongside the most common genes and DNA of its rows. These V and J calls derive from TCRdb rather than the authors' analysis. The sample data list roughly 420,000 distinct CDR3 sequences, and roughly 15% of these were observed just once. The ten largest clones take up 20% to 25% of the sample.

What the work shows at the level of the full study, not this receptor alone: Sequencing and analysis were restricted to the TCR beta chain. As a limitation, the authors acknowledged that the small sample size may reduce accuracy. Peripheral blood alone was examined, since thyroid tissue, which constituted the primary lesion, could not be accessed. Lower TCR Shannon entropy and fewer highly expanded clones were observed in persistent Graves' disease patients than in newly diagnosed patients, which suggested clonal expansion. TRBV28, TRBJ1-2 and TRBJ2-5 were preferentially used in persistent disease, while TRBV20-1 and TRBJ2-1 were favored in newly diagnosed disease. Patients with persistent disease shared more public clonotypes (about 2,500) than newly diagnosed patients did (around 930).

The data also belong to a second study, concerning T cells in Graves' hyperthyroidism and ophthalmopathy. In that second paper, the authors write: A patient counted as having stable Graves' hyperthyroidism if no progression to ophthalmopathy occurred over 18 months of follow-up. Hyperthyroidism patients were aged 18 to 65 years and newly diagnosed, with disease duration of less than 2 months. Exclusion was applied to patients with uncontrolled infections, other autoimmune diseases, pregnancy or lactation. Diagnoses relied on clinical symptoms, serum thyroxine and TRAb, thyroid ultrasound and orbital computed tomography. For the first round of RT-PCR on the TCR CDR3, the HTBI primer set was used together with the Qiagen OneStep RT-PCR kit. Blood samples also contained most of the expanded thyroid clonotypes (frequency above 0.001), which suggests that blood repertoires may reflect thyroid immune responses. In cross-validation, a model built on a 13 V-J signature told ophthalmopathy apart from stable hyperthyroidism with 87.88% sensitivity and about 81% specificity, and in testing the same model reached 80%/75%. In validation, the model predicted progression to ophthalmopathy with approximately 71% sensitivity and 72% to 85% specificity, a median of about 6 months before onset. TCR V-J signatures able to tell the groups apart were searched for in a discovery cohort of some 97 patients, of whom around 42 had Graves' ophthalmopathy and about 60 had stable Graves' hyperthyroidism. Prospective prediction of ophthalmopathy was tested in an independent validation cohort of 18 to 20 hyperthyroidism patients and 15 to 17 patients who later progressed to ophthalmopathy. The 75 to 100 discovery patients were randomly split 7:3 into training and test sets. In addition, the study compared T-cell repertoires in thyroid tissue and in blood from over 5 Graves' hyperthyroidism patients. Following sampling, methimazole starting at 30 mg daily was given to hyperthyroidism patients, and high-dose intravenous methylprednisolone was given to ophthalmopathy patients. Libraries were constructed in a second round of multiplex PCR, after which size selection and purification were performed. The libraries were sequenced on an Illumina HiSeq2000 using paired-end 100 bp reads. SOAPnuke was used to process the raw data, throwing out any read that contained adapters or uncalled bases, had a mean Phred below 15, or lacked an exact constant-primer or identifier match. COPE v1.2.5 was used to merge high-quality paired reads, and clonotypes were defined as unique nucleotide sequences. Clonotypes were aligned to IMGT TRBV, TRBD and TRBJ reference segments using MiTCR v1.1. The analysis included only V-J combinations with a frequency above 0.0001, which together covered roughly 99% of the repertoires. The TCS score was defined as F50 (clonal expansion) divided by E x V (chaos), with BLOSUM62-based TCRdist calculated between CDR3 peptides within each V-J. Welch's t-statistics and random forest reduced roughly 530 V-J features to 10 to 15, which were used in a naive Bayes classifier (R e1071). Sample size was not statistically predetermined, and blinding of investigators to group allocation was not performed. The paper reports TCR Vbeta CDR3 sequencing of approximately 140 peripheral blood samples: some 41 ophthalmopathy, fewer than 85 hyperthyroidism and roughly 17 progressor patients.

The rearrangement joined TRBV5-1 to TRBJ1-1; D gene: possibly TRBD1, on 6 matching bases. Sequenced material: peripheral blood mononuclear cells (PBMCs), taken at new diagnosis, from a patient treated with antithyroid drugs. The receptor was derived from a woman in her late teens or twenties with Graves disease. Donor details come from another sample of the same person, matched by shared clones. The CDR3 reads CASSSTGTTEAFF. In nucleotide form, the sequence is TGCGCCAGCAGCTCTACAGGGACCACTGAAGCTTTCTTT. Here the CDR3 is joined to the reference TRBV5-1 and TRBJ1-1 genes, and the full variable domain is: KAGVTQTPRYLIKTRGQQVTLSCSPISGHRSVSWYQQTPGQGLQFLFEYFSETQRNKGNFPGRFSGRQFSNSRSEMNVSTLELGDSALYLCASSSTGTTEAFFGQGTRLTVV.